This TCR beta chain originates from a study of response to subunit inactivated influenza vaccine. Findings of the study overall: Authors proposed each seasonal influenza vaccination draws in few new T cells.

Trimming took 4 bases from V and 2 from J; bases not matched to a gene: 8. CDR1 and CDR2 from the germline V gene are LGHNA and YSLEER. This CDR3 spans 18 amino acids. TCRdb re-derived calls from the RT-PCR reads in MiXCR, one entry per CDR3 protein. Found here are roughly 570,000 distinct CDR3 sequences, over 10% of them singletons; the top ten hold around 13%. Comments on this clonotype: Antigen unknown.

The sequencing used PBMCs from blood, collected 45 days after vaccination. This receptor was identified in a man aged 50-60 years who received an inactivated influenza vaccine. The chain has TRBV4-3 and TRBJ1-4; TRBD1 matches at 12 bases. CDR3 nucleotide sequence: TGCGCCAGCAGCCGAGGGACAGGGGGCGCGGCGACTAATGAAAAACTGTTTTTT. Protein sequence: CASSRGTGGAATNEKLFF.